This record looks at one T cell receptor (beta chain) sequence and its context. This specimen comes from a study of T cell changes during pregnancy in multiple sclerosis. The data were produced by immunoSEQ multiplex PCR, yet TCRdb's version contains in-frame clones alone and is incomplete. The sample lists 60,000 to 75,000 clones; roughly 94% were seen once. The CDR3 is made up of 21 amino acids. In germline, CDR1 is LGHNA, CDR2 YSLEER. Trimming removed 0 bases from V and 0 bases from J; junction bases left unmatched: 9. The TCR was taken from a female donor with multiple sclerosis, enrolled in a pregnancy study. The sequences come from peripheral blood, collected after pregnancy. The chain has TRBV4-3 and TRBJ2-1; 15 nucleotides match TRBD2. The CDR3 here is CASSQDLGLAGGRSSYNEQFF. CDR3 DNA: TGCGCCAGCAGCCAAGACTTAGGACTAGCGGGAGGGCGGAGCTCCTACAATGAGCAGTTCTTC.